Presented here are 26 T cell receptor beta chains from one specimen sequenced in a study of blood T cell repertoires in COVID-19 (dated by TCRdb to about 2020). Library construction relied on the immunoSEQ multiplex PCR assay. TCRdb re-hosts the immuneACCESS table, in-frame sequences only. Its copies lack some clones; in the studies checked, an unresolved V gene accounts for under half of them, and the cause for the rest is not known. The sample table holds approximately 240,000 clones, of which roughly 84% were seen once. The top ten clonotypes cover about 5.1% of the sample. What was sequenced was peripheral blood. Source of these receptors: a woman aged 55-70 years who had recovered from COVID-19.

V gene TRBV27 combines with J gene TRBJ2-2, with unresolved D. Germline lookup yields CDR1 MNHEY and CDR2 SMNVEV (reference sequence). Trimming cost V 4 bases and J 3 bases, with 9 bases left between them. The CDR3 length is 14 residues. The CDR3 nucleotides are TGTGCCAGCAGTTCCGTCGGGTACACCGGGGAGCTGTTTTTT. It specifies CASSSVGYTGELFF.

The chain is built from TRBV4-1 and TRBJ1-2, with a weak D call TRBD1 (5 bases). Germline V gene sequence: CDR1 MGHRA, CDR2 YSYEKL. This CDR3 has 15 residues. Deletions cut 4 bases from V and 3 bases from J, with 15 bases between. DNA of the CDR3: TGCGCCAGCAGCCGCCCCGGGGAGGGGTACTATGGCTACACCTTC. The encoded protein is CASSRPGEGYYGYTF.

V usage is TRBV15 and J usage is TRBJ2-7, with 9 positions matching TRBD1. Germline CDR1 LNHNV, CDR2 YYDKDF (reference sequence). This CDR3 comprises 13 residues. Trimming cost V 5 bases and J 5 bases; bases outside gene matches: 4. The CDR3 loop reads CATSPTGGNEQYF. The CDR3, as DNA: TGTGCCACCAGCCCTACAGGGGGCAACGAGCAGTACTTC.

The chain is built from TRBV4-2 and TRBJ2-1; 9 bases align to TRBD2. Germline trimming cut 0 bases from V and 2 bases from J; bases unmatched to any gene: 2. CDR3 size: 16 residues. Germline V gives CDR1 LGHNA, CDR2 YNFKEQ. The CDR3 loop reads CASSQDGGGAYNEQFF. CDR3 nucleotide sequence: TGTGCCAGCAGCCAAGACGGCGGGGGGGCCTACAATGAGCAGTTCTTC.

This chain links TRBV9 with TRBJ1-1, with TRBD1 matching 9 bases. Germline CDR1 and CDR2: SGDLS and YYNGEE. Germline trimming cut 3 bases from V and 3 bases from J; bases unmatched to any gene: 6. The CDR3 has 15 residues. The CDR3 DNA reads TGTGCCAGCAGCGGTAACAGGGGGCAGTACACTGAAGCTTTCTTT. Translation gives CASSGNRGQYTEAFF.

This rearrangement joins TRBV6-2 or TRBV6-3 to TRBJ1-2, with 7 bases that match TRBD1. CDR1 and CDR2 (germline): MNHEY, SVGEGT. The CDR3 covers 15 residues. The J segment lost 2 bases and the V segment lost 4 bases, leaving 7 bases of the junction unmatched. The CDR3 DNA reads TGTGCCAGCAGTTCCAGACAGGGAATGAACTATGGCTACACCTTC. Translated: CASSSRQGMNYGYTF.

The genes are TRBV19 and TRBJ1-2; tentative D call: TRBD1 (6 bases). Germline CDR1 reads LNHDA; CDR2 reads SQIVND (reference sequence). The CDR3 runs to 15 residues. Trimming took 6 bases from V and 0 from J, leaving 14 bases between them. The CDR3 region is CASRIGQSPNYGYTF. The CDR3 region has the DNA TGTGCCAGTAGGATTGGACAGTCCCCTAACTATGGCTACACCTTC.

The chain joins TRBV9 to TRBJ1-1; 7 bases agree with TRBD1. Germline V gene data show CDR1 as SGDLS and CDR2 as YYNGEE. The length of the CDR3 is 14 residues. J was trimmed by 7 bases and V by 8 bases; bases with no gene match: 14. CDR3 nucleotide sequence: TGTGCCAGTACACGACAGGGAGGCTTGGGTGAAGCTTTCTTT. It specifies CASTRQGGLGEAFF.

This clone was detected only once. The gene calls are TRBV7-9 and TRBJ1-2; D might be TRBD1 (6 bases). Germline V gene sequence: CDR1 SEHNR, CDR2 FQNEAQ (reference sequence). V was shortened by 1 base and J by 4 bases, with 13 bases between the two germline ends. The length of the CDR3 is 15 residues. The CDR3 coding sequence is TGTGCCAGCAGCTTAGGCTCTCGGGGGGCCTATGGCTACACCTTC. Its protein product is CASSLGSRGAYGYTF. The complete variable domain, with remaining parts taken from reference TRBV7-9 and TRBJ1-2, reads DTGVSQNPRHKITKRGQNVTFRCDPISEHNRLYWYRQTLGQGPEFLTYFQNEAQLEKSRLLSDRFSAERPKGSFSTLEIQRTEQGDSAMYLCASSLGSRGAYGYTFGSGTRLTVV.

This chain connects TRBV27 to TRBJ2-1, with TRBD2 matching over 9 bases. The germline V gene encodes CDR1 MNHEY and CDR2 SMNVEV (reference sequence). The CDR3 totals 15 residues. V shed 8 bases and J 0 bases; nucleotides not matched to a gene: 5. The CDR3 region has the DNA TGTGCCAGCCCTGGCGGGGGGGGCTCCTACAATGAGCAGTTCTTC. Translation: CASPGGGGSYNEQFF.

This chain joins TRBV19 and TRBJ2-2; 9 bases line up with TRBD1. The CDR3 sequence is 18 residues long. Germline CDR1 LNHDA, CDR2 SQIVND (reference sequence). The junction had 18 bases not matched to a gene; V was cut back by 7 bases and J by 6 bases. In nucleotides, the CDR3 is TGTGCCAGTACCCCACTCCCGGGACAGGGACGATCCGCCGGGGAGCTGTTTTTT. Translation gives CASTPLPGQGRSAGELFF.

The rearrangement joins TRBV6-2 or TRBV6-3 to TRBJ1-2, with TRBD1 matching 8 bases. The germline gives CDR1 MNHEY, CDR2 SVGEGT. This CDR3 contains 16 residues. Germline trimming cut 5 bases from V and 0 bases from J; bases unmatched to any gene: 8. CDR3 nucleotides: TGTGCCAGCAGTCCCCACAGGGGGGTTTCTAACTATGGCTACACCTTC. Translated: CASSPHRGVSNYGYTF.

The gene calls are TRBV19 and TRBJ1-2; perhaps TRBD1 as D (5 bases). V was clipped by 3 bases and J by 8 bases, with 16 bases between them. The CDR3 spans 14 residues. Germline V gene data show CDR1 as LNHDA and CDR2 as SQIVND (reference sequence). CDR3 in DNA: TGTGCCAGTAGTATGGGCAGGGCCCGTGACGGCTACACCTTC. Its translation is CASSMGRARDGYTF.

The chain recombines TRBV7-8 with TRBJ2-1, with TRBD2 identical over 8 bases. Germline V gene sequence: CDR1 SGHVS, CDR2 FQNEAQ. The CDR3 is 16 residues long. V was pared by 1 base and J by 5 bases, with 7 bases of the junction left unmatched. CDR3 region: CASSLDRPGGHNEQFF. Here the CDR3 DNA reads TGTGCCAGCAGCTTAGACCGTCCGGGGGGGCACAATGAGCAGTTCTTC.

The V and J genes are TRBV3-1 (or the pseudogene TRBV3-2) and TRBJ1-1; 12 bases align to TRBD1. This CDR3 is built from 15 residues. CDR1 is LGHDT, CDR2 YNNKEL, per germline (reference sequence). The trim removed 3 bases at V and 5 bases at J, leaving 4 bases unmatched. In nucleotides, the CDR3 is TGTGCCAGCAGCCAGGGACAGGGGGCGCGAACTGAAGCTTTCTTT. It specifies CASSQGQGARTEAFF.

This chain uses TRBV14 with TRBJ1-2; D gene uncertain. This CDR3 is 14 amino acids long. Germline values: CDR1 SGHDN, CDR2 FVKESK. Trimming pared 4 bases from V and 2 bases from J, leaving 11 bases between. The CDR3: CASSRDPGNYGYTF. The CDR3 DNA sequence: TGTGCCAGCAGCCGTGATCCGGGGAACTATGGCTACACCTTC.

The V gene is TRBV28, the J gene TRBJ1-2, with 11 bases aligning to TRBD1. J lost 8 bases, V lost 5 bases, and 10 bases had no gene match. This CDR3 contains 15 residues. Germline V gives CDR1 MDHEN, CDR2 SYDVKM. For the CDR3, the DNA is TGTGCCAGCAGTCTCCGGACAGGGGGCCTCTGGGGCTACACCTTC. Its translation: CASSLRTGGLWGYTF.

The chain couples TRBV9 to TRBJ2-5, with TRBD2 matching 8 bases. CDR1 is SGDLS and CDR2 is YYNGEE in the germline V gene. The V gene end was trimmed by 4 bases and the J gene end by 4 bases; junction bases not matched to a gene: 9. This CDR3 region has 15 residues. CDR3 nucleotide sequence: TGTGCCAGCAGCCTTAGGGCGGGGGGATTAGAGACCCAGTACTTC. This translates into CASSLRAGGLETQYF.

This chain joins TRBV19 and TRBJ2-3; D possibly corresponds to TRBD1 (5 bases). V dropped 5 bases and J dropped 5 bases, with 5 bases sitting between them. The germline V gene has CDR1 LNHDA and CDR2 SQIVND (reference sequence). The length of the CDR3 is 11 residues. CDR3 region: CASSDRDTQYF. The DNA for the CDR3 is TGTGCCAGTAGTGACAGAGATACGCAGTATTTT.

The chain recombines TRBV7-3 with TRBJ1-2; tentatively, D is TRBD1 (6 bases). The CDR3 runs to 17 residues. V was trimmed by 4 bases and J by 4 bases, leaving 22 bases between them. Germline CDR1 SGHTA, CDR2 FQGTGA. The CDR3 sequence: CASSSNPGTPETYGYTF. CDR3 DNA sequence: TGTGCCAGCAGCTCCAACCCTGGGACACCCGAGACCTATGGCTACACCTTC. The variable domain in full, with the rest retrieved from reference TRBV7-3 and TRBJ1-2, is GAGVSQTPSNKVTEKGKYVELRCDPISGHTALYWYRQSLGQGPEFLIYFQGTGAADDSGLPNDRFFAVRPEGSVSTLKIQRTERGDSAVYLCASSSNPGTPETYGYTFGSGTRLTVV.

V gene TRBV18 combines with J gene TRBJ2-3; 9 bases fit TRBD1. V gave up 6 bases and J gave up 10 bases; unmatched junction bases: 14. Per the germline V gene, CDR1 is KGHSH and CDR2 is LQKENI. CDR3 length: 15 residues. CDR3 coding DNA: TGTGCCAGCTCTCAAGAACAGGGGGCCCCTCTCGCGCAGTATTTT. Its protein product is CASSQEQGAPLAQYF.

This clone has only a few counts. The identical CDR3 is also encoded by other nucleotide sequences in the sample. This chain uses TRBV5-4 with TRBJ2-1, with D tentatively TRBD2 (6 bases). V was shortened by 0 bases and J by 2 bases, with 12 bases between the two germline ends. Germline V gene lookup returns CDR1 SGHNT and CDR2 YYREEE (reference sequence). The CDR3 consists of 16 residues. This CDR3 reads CASSLDRGRPYNEQFF. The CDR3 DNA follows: TGTGCCAGCAGCTTGGATCGGGGGAGGCCCTACAATGAGCAGTTCTTC. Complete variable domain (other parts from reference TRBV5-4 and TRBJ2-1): ETGVTQSPTHLIKTRGQQVTLRCSSQSGHNTVSWYQQALGQGPQFIFQYYREEENGRGNFPPRFSGLQFPNYSSELNVNALELDDSALYLCASSLDRGRPYNEQFFGPGTRLTVL.

The CDR3: CASSQDWGGGEAFF. CDR3 sequence (DNA): TGCGCCAGCAGCCAAGATTGGGGAGGGGGTGAAGCTTTCTTT. The chain uses TRBV4-3 and TRBJ1-1; TRBD1 might be the D (6 bases). Trimming cost V 0 bases and J 7 bases, with 12 bases left between them. This CDR3 spans 14 amino acids. From germline, CDR1 is LGHNA and CDR2 YSLEER.

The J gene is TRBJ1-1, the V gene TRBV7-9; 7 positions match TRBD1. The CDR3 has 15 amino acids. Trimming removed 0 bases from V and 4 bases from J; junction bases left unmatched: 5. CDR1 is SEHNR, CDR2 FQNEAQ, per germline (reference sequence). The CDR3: CASSLAPAGGTEAFF. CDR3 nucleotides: TGTGCCAGCAGCTTAGCGCCAGCAGGGGGCACTGAAGCTTTCTTT.

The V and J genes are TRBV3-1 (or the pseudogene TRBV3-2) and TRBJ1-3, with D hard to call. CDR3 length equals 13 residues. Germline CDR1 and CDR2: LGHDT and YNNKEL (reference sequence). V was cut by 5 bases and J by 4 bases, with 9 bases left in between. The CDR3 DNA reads TGTGCCAGCAGCGGCGGGCCCGGAAACACCATATATTTT. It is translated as CASSGGPGNTIYF.

The CDR3 loop is CASSEFYSNQPQHF. Written as DNA, the CDR3 is TGTGCCAGCAGTGAGTTCTATAGCAATCAGCCCCAGCATTTT. The chain recombines TRBV6-1 with TRBJ1-5, with D unresolved. The ends were cut back, 3 bases at V and 0 bases at J, with 6 bases in the middle. Germline V gene sequence: CDR1 MNHNS, CDR2 SASEGT. CDR3 length equals 14 residues.